The clone carrying this TCR beta chain was seen many times. What it binds is not known. These data belong to a study of spatial heterogeneity in lung cancer. The overall study: Sequencing consistently turned up more beta-chain sequences than alpha-chain sequences. The study observed each unique TCR and UMI combination more than ten times on average in raw reads.

Every TCR cDNA molecule bore its own unique molecular identifier. MiXCR was run by TCRdb on the 5' RACE reads, yielding one entry per CDR3 protein. The sample has just under 40,000 distinct CDR3 sequences, about 5.8% seen once. Indicated time point: sample taken at primary tumor resection. Sequencing covered unsorted whole RNA taken from tumor, nontumor lung or frozen PBMC. Trimming removed 9 bases from V and 6 bases from J; junction bases left unmatched: 15. Germline CDR1 and CDR2: LNHDA and SQIVND (reference sequence). The CDR3 has 16 amino acids. Whole-study results and caveats: Ubiquitous expanded tumor TCRs surfaced in blood more at resection than they did at follow-up.

The source of this sequence is a male donor with early-stage non-small cell lung cancer. The chain recombines TRBV19 with TRBJ1-5, with 9 bases matching TRBD1. The sample here was PBMCs, taken at surgery. The CDR3 is CASRTGERIWGQPQHF. CDR3 DNA sequence: TGTGCCAGCAGGACAGGGGAGAGAATTTGGGGTCAGCCCCAGCATTTT.